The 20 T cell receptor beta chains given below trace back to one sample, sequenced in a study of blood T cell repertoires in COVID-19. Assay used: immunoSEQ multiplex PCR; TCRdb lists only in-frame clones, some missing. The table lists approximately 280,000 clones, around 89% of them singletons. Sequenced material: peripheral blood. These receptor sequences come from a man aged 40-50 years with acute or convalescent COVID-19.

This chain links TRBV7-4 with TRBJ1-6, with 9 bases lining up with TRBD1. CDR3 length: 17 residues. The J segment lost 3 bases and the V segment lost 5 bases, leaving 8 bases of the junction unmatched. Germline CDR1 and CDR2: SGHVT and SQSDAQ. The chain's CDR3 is CASSQAGQGFYNSPLHF. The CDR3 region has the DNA TGTGCCAGCAGCCAGGCGGGACAGGGATTCTATAATTCACCCCTCCACTTT.

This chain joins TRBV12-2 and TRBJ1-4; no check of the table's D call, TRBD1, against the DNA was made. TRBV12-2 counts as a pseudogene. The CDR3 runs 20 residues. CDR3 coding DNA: TGTGCAAGTCCTCCCTCCGCCAGGGGGAACATTAGCCGCACTAATGAAAAACTGTTTTTT. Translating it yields CASPPSARGNISRTNEKLFF.

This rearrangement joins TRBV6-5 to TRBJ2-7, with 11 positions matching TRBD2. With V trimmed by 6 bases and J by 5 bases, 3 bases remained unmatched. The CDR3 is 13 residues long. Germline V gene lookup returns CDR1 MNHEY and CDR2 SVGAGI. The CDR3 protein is CASRVAGGDEQYF. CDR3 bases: TGTGCCAGCAGAGTAGCGGGGGGGGACGAGCAGTACTTC.

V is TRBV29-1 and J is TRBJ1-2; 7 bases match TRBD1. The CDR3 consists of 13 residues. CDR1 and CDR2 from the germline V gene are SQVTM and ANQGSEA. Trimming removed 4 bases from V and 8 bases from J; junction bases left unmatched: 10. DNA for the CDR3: TGCAGCGTTGTTGCAGGGGGTAAAGAAGGCTACACCTTC. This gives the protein CSVVAGGKEGYTF.

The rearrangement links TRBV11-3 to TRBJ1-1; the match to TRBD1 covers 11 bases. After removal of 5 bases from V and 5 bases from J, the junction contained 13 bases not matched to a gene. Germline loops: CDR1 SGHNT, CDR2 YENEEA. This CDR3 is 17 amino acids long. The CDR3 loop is CASSPGQGAQRGTEAFF. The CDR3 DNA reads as TGTGCCAGCAGCCCCGGACAGGGGGCTCAAAGGGGAACTGAAGCTTTCTTT.

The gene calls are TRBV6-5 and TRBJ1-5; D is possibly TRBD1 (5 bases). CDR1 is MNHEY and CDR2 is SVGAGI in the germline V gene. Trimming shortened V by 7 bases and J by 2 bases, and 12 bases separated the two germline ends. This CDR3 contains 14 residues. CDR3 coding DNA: TGTGCCAGCACGCCTTTAGGGGGCAATCAGCCCCAGCATTTT. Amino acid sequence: CASTPLGGNQPQHF.

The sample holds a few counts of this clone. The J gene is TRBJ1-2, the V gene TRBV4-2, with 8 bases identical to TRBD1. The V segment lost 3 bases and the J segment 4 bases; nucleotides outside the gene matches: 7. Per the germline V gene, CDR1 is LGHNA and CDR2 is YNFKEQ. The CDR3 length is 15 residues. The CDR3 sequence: CASSHGLTGAYGYTF. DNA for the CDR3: TGTGCCAGCAGCCATGGTTTGACAGGGGCCTATGGCTACACCTTC.

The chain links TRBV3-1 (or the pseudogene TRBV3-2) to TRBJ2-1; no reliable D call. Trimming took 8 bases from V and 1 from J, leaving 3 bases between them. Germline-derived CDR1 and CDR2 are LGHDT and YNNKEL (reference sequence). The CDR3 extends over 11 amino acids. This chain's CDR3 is CASYSYNEQFF. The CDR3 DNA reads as TGTGCCAGCTATTCCTACAATGAGCAGTTCTTC.

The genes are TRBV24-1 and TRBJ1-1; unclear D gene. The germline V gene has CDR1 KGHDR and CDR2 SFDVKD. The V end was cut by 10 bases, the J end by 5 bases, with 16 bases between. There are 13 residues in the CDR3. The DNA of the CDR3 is TGTGCCACTAAGTTCCGACTAGTGACTGAAGCTTTCTTT. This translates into CATKFRLVTEAFF.

In DNA, the CDR3 is TGTGCCAGCAGCTTGGTGCGGGAAAAGAGCTCCTATAATTCACCCCTCCACTTT. It specifies CASSLVREKSSYNSPLHF. The V gene is TRBV5-4, the J gene TRBJ1-6; no reliable D call. The germline CDR1 and CDR2 sequences are SGHNT and YYREEE (reference sequence). This CDR3 has 18 amino acids. V shed 0 bases and J shed 0 bases, with 13 bases lying between them.

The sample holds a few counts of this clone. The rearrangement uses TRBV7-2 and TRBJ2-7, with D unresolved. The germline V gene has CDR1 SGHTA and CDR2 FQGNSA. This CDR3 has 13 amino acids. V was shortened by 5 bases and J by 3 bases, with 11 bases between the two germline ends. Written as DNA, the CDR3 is TGTGCCAGCAGCCCCCACCGGAGCTACGAGCAGTACTTC. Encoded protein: CASSPHRSYEQYF.

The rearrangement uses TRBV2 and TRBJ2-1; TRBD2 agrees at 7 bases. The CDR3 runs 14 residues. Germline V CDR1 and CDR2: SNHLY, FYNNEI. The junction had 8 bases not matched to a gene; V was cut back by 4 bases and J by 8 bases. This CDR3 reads CASSGAGLRDEQFF. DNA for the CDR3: TGTGCCAGCAGTGGAGCGGGGCTTAGGGATGAGCAGTTCTTC.

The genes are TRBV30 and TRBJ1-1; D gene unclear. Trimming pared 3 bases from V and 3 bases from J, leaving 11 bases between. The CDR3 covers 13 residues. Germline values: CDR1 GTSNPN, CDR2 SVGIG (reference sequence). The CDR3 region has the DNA TGTGCCTGGAGCTACGGGGAGTACACTGAAGCTTTCTTT. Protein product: CAWSYGEYTEAFF.

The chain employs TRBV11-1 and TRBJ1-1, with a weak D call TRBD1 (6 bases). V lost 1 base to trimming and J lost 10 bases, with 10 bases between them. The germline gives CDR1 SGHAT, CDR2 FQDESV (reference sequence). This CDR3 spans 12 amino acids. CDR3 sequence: CASSLGGRGAFF. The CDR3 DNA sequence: TGTGCCAGCAGCTTAGGTGGCAGGGGAGCTTTCTTT.

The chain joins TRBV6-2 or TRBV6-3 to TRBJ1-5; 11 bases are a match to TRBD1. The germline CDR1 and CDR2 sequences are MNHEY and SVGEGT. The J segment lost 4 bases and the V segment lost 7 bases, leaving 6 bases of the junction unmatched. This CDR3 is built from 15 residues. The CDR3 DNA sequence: TGTGCCAGCATCCCGGGACAGGGGGTTAATCAGCCCCAGCATTTT. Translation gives CASIPGQGVNQPQHF.

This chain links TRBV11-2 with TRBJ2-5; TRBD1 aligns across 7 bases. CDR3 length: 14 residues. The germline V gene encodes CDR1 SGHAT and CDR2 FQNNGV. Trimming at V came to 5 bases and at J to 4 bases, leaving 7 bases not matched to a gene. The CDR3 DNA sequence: TGTGCCAGCAGCCTATTGACAGGGCTAGAGACCCAGTACTTC. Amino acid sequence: CASSLLTGLETQYF. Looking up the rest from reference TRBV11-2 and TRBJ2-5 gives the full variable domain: EAGVAQSPRYKIIEKRQSVAFWCNPISGHATLYWYQQILGQGPKLLIQFQNNGVVDDSQLPKDRFSAERLKGVDSTLKIQPAKLEDSAVYLCASSLLTGLETQYFGPGTRLLVL.

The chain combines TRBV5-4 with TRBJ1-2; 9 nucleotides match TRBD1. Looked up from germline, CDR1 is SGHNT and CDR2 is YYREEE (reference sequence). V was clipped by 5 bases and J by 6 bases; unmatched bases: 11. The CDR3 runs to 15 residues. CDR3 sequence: CASSPPGQGGDGYTF. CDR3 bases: TGTGCCAGCAGTCCTCCGGGACAGGGAGGGGATGGCTACACCTTC. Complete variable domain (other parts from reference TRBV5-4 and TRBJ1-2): ETGVTQSPTHLIKTRGQQVTLRCSSQSGHNTVSWYQQALGQGPQFIFQYYREEENGRGNFPPRFSGLQFPNYSSELNVNALELDDSALYLCASSPPGQGGDGYTFGSGTRLTVV.

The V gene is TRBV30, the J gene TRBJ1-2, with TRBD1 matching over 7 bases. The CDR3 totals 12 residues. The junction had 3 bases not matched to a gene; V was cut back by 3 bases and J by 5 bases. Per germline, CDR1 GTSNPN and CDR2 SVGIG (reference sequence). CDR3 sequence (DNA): TGTGCCTGGAGCGGGACAGATTATGGCTACACCTTC. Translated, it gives CAWSGTDYGYTF.

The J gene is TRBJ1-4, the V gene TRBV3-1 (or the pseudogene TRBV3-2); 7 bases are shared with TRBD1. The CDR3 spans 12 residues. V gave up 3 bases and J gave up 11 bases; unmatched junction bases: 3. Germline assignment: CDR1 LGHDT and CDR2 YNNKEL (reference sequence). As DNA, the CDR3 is TGTGCCAGCAGCCACGGGACAGTCAAACTGTTTTTT. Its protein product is CASSHGTVKLFF.

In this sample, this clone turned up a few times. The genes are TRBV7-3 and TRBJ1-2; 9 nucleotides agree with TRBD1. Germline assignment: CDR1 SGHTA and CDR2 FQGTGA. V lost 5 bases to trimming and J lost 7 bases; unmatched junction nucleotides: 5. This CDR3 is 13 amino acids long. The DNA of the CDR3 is TGTGCCAGCAGCGAACAGGGGGCTATTGGCTACACCTTC. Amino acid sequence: CASSEQGAIGYTF.